The present T cell receptor beta chain was sequenced within a study of blood T cell repertoires in COVID-19 (dated by TCRdb to about 2020). Regarding the complete study: Samples covering the acute and convalescent phases of COVID-19 were provided by collaborators in the United States, Italy and Spain. The prospective study material was composed of cDNA or gDNA derived from T cells, B-cell-depleted T cells, or PBMCs. Subjects who had been exposed to COVID-19, were actively infected with it, or had recovered from it provided the deeply sampled blood TCRbeta repertoires that made up the dataset. The repertoires were released in a freely available public database intended as a resource for research on the immune response to SARS-CoV-2. The samples were drawn from two sources: the first 160 participants of the ongoing ImmuneRACE study, and 1,254 subjects contributed by 6 global collaborators. The sample metadata nearly always contained a de-identified subject ID, COVID-19 status, age in years and sex. Where available, HLA class I and class II types were obtained from metadata supplied by the sample provider rather than from assay-based typing. Points the paper makes about the study in general: The amount of clinical and demographic metadata varied by source and participant and was provided uncurated.

Participants in the prospective study were enrolled through a virtual design, were aged about 18 to 90 years, and lived in 20 to 30 United States geographic areas. In the prospective study, participants were assigned to cohorts based on the clinical history participants reported in a screening survey and a study questionnaire. ImmuneRACE Cohort 3 recovered participants were defined by two consecutive negative NP/OP PCR tests, healthcare professional clearance, or symptom resolution. In the prospective study, whole blood, serum and a nasopharyngeal or oropharyngeal swab were collected from each participant by mobile phlebotomists. Additional blood draws and questionnaires over an approximately 2-month period could optionally be provided by prospective study participants. Blood samples from the prospective study were shipped frozen or at room temperature prior to DNA extraction. Per the germline V gene, SGHVS is the CDR1 and FQNEAQ is the CDR2. The CDR3 contains 16 residues, cysteine and phenylalanine counted. Of all the DNA, just the CDR3 is kept, 48 bases in frame from base 1. Cut back by 3 bases and 1 base, the V and J ends lie 15 bases apart.

Notes on this clone: Its recognized antigen is unknown. The record has no base qualities; no much larger clone is one base away.

TCRbeta CDR3 regions were amplified from genomic DNA by means of the immunoSEQ Assay, a bias-controlled multiplex PCR. Turning to the authors' computational methods: The number of nucleated cells in each sample was estimated by amplification of reference gene primers within the assay. To quantify the absolute abundance of each unique TCRbeta CDR3 rearrangement, sequence reads were collapsed and filtered. For each sample, productive Simpson clonality was calculated as the square root of Simpson's diversity index across productive rearrangements. TCRdb took over this immuneACCESS table, retaining in-frame rearrangements with V and J assigned. Such tables are incomplete; in checked studies, under half of the missing clones stem from an unresolved V gene, and the remainder is unexplained. The V and J calls and clone size are taken from that table; D and trimming were inferred from the DNA. This sample is represented by almost 200,000 clones; 89% of them were singletons. Of the sample, approximately 8.2% falls within the top ten clones.

Specimen: PBMCs or T cells enriched from blood (not recorded which). The rearranged chain carries TRBV7-8 and TRBJ1-1; a weak D assignment points to TRBD1 (6 bases agree). The TCR comes from a woman aged 18 to 35 who had recovered from COVID-19. The CDR3 has the sequence CASSLRLGGANTEAFF. The DNA is as follows: TGTGCCAGCAGCTTGCGGTTGGGGGGGGCGAACACTGAAGCTTTCTTT.